Reported below is one T cell receptor beta chain. Profiled with immunoSEQ multiplex PCR; TCRdb holds only in-frame clones, not every one. Of tens of thousands of clones detected, about 90% appear once; the ten largest clones hold 1.5% to 2%. This entry belongs to a study of T cell changes during pregnancy in multiple sclerosis. The CDR3 length is 15 residues. The V gene lost 3 bases and the J gene lost 0 bases, with 12 bases spanning the gap. Germline CDR1 and CDR2: MDHEN and SYDVKM. J is TRBJ2-7 and V is TRBV28; D is unresolved. The sample was peripheral blood, taken in the first trimester of pregnancy. The receptor was isolated from a female donor in good health, enrolled as a control in a pregnancy study. The CDR3 nucleotides are TGTGCCAGCAGTTTTGGCGGCATCGTCTCCTACGAGCAGTACTTC. It is translated as CASSFGGIVSYEQYF.